The sample holds a few counts of the clone carrying this T cell receptor beta chain. What it recognizes is unknown. The source of the sample is a study of CD8 T cells in ankylosing spondylitis. Overall study results and limits: Ankylosing spondylitis blood appeared to carry a characteristic TCR beta motif of roughly 8 highly homologous variants.

Making the TCR beta libraries involved quantitative 5'-RACE with molecular barcodes. TCRdb redid the calling of the 5' RACE reads with MiXCR, one entry per CDR3 protein. The sample lists 220,000 or so distinct CDR3 sequences; under 12% were seen once. This sequence was found in a male donor with ankylosing spondylitis or in good health (not recorded which). Sequenced sample: blood, either unsorted or a sorted T cell fraction (not recorded which).

CDR3 in DNA: TGTGCCAGCAGCCTCCCCACTAGCGGGATGAACACCGGGGAGCTGTTTTTT. This encodes CASSLPTSGMNTGELFF. This chain joins TRBV7-8 and TRBJ2-2; TRBD2 matches 10 bases. CDR1 and CDR2 (germline): SGHVS, FQNEAQ. V shed 5 bases, J shed 1 base, and the junction held 7 bases outside the gene matches. The CDR3 runs 17 residues.